The rows below give T cell receptor beta chains drawn from one sample of a study of cytomegalovirus exposure and HLA in healthy donors. Some clones are missing from TCRdb's copy, which holds only in-frame ones; the method was immunoSEQ multiplex PCR. The table shows 150,000 or so clones, with more than 60% occurring only once. Sequencing used PBMCs. The receptor source for this set is a man aged 35-49 years in good health and CMV-seronegative. Each CDR3 is given with its conserved first and last residue. A D gene is named only where the DNA matches it firmly. Expanded clones get a size class; other rows say once, few or many, or leave the size out.

V gene,CDR3 length,D gene,clone size,J gene,CDR3 DNA,CDR3 protein
TRBV5-4,15,-,-,TRBJ2-3,TGTGCCAGCAGCTTAGGACAGCTCCACACAGATACGCAGTATTTT,CASSLGQLHTDTQYF
TRBV7-8,16,-,-,TRBJ1-4,TGTGCCAGCAGCGACACAGGAACATCATATAATGAAAAACTGTTTTTT,CASSDTGTSYNEKLFF
TRBV5-6,16,TRBD2,-,TRBJ2-1,TGTGCCAGCAGCTTGGAGCGGGGATCGACCTACAATGAGCAGTTCTTC,CASSLERGSTYNEQFF
TRBV4-1,15,TRBD2,few,TRBJ2-7,TGCGCCAGCAGCCAACTCGGACTAGCGGGGTCGGAGCAGTACTTC,CASSQLGLAGSEQYF
TRBV6-6,15,TRBD1,-,TRBJ1-1,TGTGCCAGCAGTAACACGGGACAGCTAAACACTGAAGCTTTCTTT,CASSNTGQLNTEAFF
TRBV29-1,11,TRBD2,-,TRBJ2-7,TGCAGCGCGGGGGGGGCCTACGAGCAGTACTTC,CSAGGAYEQYF
TRBV2,13,TRBD2,few,TRBJ2-7,TGTGCCAGCAGTGTCGGGGGGAGGTACGAGCAGTACTTC,CASSVGGRYEQYF
TRBV6-6,14,TRBD1,-,TRBJ2-7,TGTGCCAGCAGTCGTGGGACAGGGGACTACGAGCAGTACTTC,CASSRGTGDYEQYF
TRBV5-8,15,-,-,TRBJ2-3,TGTGCCAGCAGCTCGCAGGGGCGAAGCACAGATACGCAGTATTTT,CASSSQGRSTDTQYF
TRBV29-1,16,-,-,TRBJ1-1,TGCAGCGTTGGGCCACCTGGGGGGGCTGTTAACACTGAAGCTTTCTTT,CSVGPPGGAVNTEAFF
TRBV11-2,15,-,-,TRBJ1-6,TGTGCCAGCAGCTTGGGAGGGGTCCGCAATTCACCCCTCCACTTT,CASSLGGVRNSPLHF
TRBV5-4,15,TRBD2,-,TRBJ2-1,TGTGCCAGCAGCTTGGGGCGGGGGGGGGAAAATGAGCAGTTCTTC,CASSLGRGGENEQFF
TRBV7-8,13,TRBD1,-,TRBJ1-2,TGTGCCAGCAGCTGGACGACAGGGAATGGCTACACCTTC,CASSWTTGNGYTF
TRBV6-6,15,-,-,TRBJ1-1,TGTGCCAGCAGTTACACTGGGACTTTGAACACTGAAGCTTTCTTT,CASSYTGTLNTEAFF
TRBV13,11,-,-,TRBJ2-1,TGTGCCAGCAGCCTATACAATGAGCAGTTCTTC,CASSLYNEQFF
TRBV19,16,TRBD2,-,TRBJ2-7,TGTGCCAGTAGTATCAAGGCTAGCGGGGACTCCTACGAGCAGTACTTC,CASSIKASGDSYEQYF